This T cell receptor (beta chain) originates from a study of T-cell memory formation after mild COVID-19. This clonotype showed up just a few times. What it binds is unknown. Sample barcodes and UMIs were carried by the TCR alpha and TCR beta cDNA libraries that 5'RACE generated with constant-segment primers. TCRdb processed the 5' RACE reads anew with MiXCR; each CDR3 protein has one entry. Of just over 300,000 distinct CDR3 sequences listed, approximately 19% are singletons. Study outcomes and limitations: Mainly CM and EM harbored the contracting CD4+ clones; mainly EMRA harbored the CD8+ ones. Day 15 to 85 contracting clones showed balanced CD4/CD8; later expanders leaned CD4+. Cross-reactive memory seemingly joined, as some responding clones were found in pre-infection memory.

CDR1 MDHEN and CDR2 SYDVKM come from the germline V gene. This CDR3 region has 15 residues. V was shortened by 2 bases and J by 1 base, with 8 bases between the two germline ends. This chain links TRBV28 with TRBJ2-2, with D uncertain. The specimen sequenced was PBMCs or a T cell subset sorted from them (not recorded which). The receptor comes from a man between 18 and 29 years old who had mild COVID-19 (a few samples of this study predate the infection). Cell type and time point are not known. CDR3 in amino acids: CASSLIDRNTGELFF. Written as DNA, the CDR3 is TGTGCCAGCAGTTTAATCGACCGGAACACCGGGGAGCTGTTTTTT. Filled out from reference TRBV28 and TRBJ2-2, the complete variable domain reads DVKVTQSSRYLVKRTGEKVFLECVQDMDHENMFWYRQDPGLGLRLIYFSYDVKMKEKGDIPEGYSVSREKKERFSLILESASTNQTSMYLCASSLIDRNTGELFFGEGSRLTVL.